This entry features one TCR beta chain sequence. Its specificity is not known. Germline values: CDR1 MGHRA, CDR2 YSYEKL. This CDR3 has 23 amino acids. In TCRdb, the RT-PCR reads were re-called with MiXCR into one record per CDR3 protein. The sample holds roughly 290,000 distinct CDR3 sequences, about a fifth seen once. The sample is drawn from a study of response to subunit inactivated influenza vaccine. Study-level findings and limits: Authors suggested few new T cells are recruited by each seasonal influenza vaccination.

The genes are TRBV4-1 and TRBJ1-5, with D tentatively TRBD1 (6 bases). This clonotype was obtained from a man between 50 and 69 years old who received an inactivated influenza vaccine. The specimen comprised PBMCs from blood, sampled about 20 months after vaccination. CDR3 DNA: TGCGACACATCCAAGCTCTTGGGGGGCCACACTCATGATGCACTGTGTAGCAATCAGCCCCAGCATTTT. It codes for CDTSKLLGGHTHDALCSNQPQHF.